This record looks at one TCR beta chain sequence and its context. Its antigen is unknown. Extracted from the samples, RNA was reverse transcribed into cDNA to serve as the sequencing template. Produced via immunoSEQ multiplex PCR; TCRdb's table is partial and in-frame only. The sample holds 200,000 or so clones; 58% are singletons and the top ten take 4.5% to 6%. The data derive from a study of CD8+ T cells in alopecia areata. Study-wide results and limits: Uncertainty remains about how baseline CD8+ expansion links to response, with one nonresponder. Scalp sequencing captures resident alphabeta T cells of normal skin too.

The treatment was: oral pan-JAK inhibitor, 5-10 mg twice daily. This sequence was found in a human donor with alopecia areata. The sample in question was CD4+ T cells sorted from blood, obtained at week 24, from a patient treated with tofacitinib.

CDR3 region: CASSSRRPYGYTF. The CDR3 DNA reads TGTGCCAGCAGTTCCAGACGTCCCTATGGCTACACCTTC. The chain combines TRBV27 with TRBJ1-2; D not resolved. V gave up 4 bases and J gave up 4 bases, with 10 bases separating them. This CDR3 is built from 13 residues. Germline loops: CDR1 MNHEY, CDR2 SMNVEV (reference sequence).